These 23 T cell receptor beta chains were sequenced from one sample in a study of Ad26.COV2.S vaccination and SARS-CoV-2 variants. Regarding treatment: some 19 received Ad26.COV2.S at low or high dose, single or two shots; 5 received placebo; per-sample allocation not given. Samples came from day 63 after the first vaccine or placebo injection. Assay: immunoSEQ multiplex PCR; the TCRdb copy retains only in-frame clones and omits some. The data hold roughly 410,000 clones, with roughly four fifths observed a single time. This specimen consisted of peripheral blood, obtained in a trial of Ad26.COV2.S vaccine versus placebo. The receptors here all came from a person aged 18-65 years who received the Ad26.COV2.S COVID-19 vaccine or a placebo.

The V gene is TRBV2, the J gene TRBJ2-7, with 9 bases identical to TRBD2. The length of the CDR3 is 16 residues. The V segment lost 2 bases and the J segment 0 bases; nucleotides outside the gene matches: 5. Germline loops: CDR1 SNHLY, CDR2 FYNNEI. CDR3 coding DNA: TGTGCCAGCAGTGAATTGGATAGCGGGAGCTCCTACGAGCAGTACTTC. Amino acids: CASSELDSGSSYEQYF. The full variable domain, its missing parts supplied by reference TRBV2 and TRBJ2-7, is EPEVTQTPSHQVTQMGQEVILRCVPISNHLYFYWYRQILGQKVEFLVSFYNNEISEKSEIFDDQFSVERPDGSNFTLKIRSTKLEDSAMYFCASSELDSGSSYEQYFGPGTRLTVT.

This clone was seen once. The rearrangement links TRBV27 to TRBJ1-1; weak D call: TRBD1 (6 bases). This CDR3 comprises 14 residues. Germline V CDR1 and CDR2: MNHEY, SMNVEV (reference sequence). The germline V and J ends were trimmed by 6 bases and 4 bases, with 15 bases remaining between them. As DNA, the CDR3 is TGTGCCAGCAGCCTCTCCGGGACAAGCACTGAAGCTTTCTTT. Its translation is CASSLSGTSTEAFF.

This clone was counted a few times. The chain links TRBV11-2 to TRBJ2-7, with D possibly being TRBD1 (5 bases). V lost 1 base, J lost 3 bases, and 10 bases lay in between. Germline lookup yields CDR1 SGHAT and CDR2 FQNNGV. The CDR3 is 14 amino acids. The CDR3, as DNA: TGTGCCAGCAGCTTAGGGGGCAGCTTCTACGAGCAGTACTTC. Protein product: CASSLGGSFYEQYF.

J is TRBJ2-7 and V is TRBV2; TRBD2 aligns across 8 bases. CDR1 and CDR2 from the germline V gene are SNHLY and FYNNEI. V dropped 6 bases and J dropped 1; count of bases not matched to a gene: 8. CDR3 length equals 15 residues. The CDR3 protein is CASRLAGLLSYEQYF. The CDR3, as DNA: TGTGCCAGCAGGCTAGCGGGTCTATTATCCTACGAGCAGTACTTC. The full variable domain, completed using reference TRBV2 and TRBJ2-7, is EPEVTQTPSHQVTQMGQEVILRCVPISNHLYFYWYRQILGQKVEFLVSFYNNEISEKSEIFDDQFSVERPDGSNFTLKIRSTKLEDSAMYFCASRLAGLLSYEQYFGPGTRLTVT.

The chain carries TRBV5-1 and TRBJ2-7; 9 bases fit TRBD1. The junction had 4 bases not matched to a gene; V was cut back by 0 bases and J by 3 bases. This CDR3 comprises 15 residues. Germline V gives CDR1 SGHRS, CDR2 YFSETQ. The CDR3 sequence: CASSLADRGDYEQYF. In DNA form, the CDR3 reads TGCGCCAGCAGCTTGGCCGACAGGGGGGACTACGAGCAGTACTTC.

The V gene is TRBV15, the J gene TRBJ1-2, with D perhaps matching TRBD1 (5 bases). The CDR3 has 13 amino acids. Germline V gene lookup returns CDR1 LNHNV and CDR2 YYDKDF (reference sequence). Trimming removed 6 bases at V and 1 base at J, with 9 bases between. The CDR3 loop reads CATSRQNNYGYTF. The DNA of the CDR3 is TGTGCCACCAGTAGACAGAATAACTATGGCTACACCTTC.

V is TRBV29-1 and J is TRBJ2-7, with D possibly being TRBD2 (6 bases). The CDR3 runs 13 residues. Looked up from germline, CDR1 is SQVTM and CDR2 is ANQGSEA. Trimming took 6 bases from V and 3 from J, leaving 15 bases between them. In nucleotides, the CDR3 is TGCAGCGTCGCCGGGACTGACTACTACGAGCAGTACTTC. Translating gives CSVAGTDYYEQYF.

The genes are TRBV5-4 and TRBJ1-1, with D uncertain. This CDR3 is 13 amino acids long. V was clipped by 3 bases and J by 5 bases, with 11 bases between them. Germline CDR1 is SGHNT and CDR2 is YYREEE (reference sequence). CDR3 sequence (DNA): TGTGCCAGCAGCTCCTCCTCTAAAACTGAAGCTTTCTTT. Encoded protein: CASSSSSKTEAFF.

This rearrangement joins TRBV18 to TRBJ2-7; perhaps TRBD1 as D (5 bases). Trimming took off 3 bases at V and 6 bases at J, with 12 bases between the two ends. The CDR3 is 13 amino acids. Germline assignment: CDR1 KGHSH and CDR2 LQKENI. In DNA, the CDR3 is TGTGCCAGCTCACCTGGCCAGGGCTCCGAGCAGTACTTC. The encoded protein is CASSPGQGSEQYF.

V and J are TRBV5-1 and TRBJ2-1; 11 bases are shared with TRBD2. The V gene's germline CDR1 is SGHRS and CDR2 YFSETQ. This CDR3 is built from 15 residues. V trimming: 3 bases; J trimming: 2 bases; junction bases outside the gene matches: 1. CDR3 loop: CASSWGLAAYNEQFF. The CDR3 nucleotides are TGCGCCAGCAGCTGGGGACTAGCGGCCTACAATGAGCAGTTCTTC.

In its sample, this clone was seen once. The genes are TRBV6-5 and TRBJ2-1; 7 nucleotides match TRBD1. The germline V gene encodes CDR1 MNHEY and CDR2 SVGAGI. With 5 bases clipped from V and 14 bases from J, the junction kept 12 bases outside the gene matches. This CDR3 has 13 residues. The CDR3, as DNA: TGTGCCAGCAGTCCTCAGGGTGGGCAGGGGGAGTTCTTC. The encoded protein is CASSPQGGQGEFF.

The V call is TRBV11-2, the J call TRBJ1-1; a weak D match, TRBD1 (6 bases). Germline loops: CDR1 SGHAT, CDR2 FQNNGV. V dropped 5 bases and J dropped 4 bases, with 14 bases sitting between them. The CDR3 runs 14 residues. The CDR3 is CASSQLGGSTEAFF. In DNA, the CDR3 is TGTGCCAGCAGCCAACTAGGGGGTAGCACTGAAGCTTTCTTT.

The J gene is TRBJ1-1, the V gene TRBV7-9; D uncertain. There are 13 residues in the CDR3. Per germline, CDR1 SEHNR and CDR2 FQNEAQ (reference sequence). The V gene lost 3 bases and the J gene lost 4 bases, with 9 bases spanning the gap. CDR3 sequence (DNA): TGTGCCAGCAGCTTTGCGGGAGCCACTGAAGCTTTCTTT. Its protein product is CASSFAGATEAFF.

The genes are TRBV5-4 and TRBJ1-5, with D uncertain. With 4 bases removed from V and 3 bases from J, the gap between germline ends came to 11 bases. Germline loops: CDR1 SGHNT, CDR2 YYREEE (reference sequence). This CDR3 spans 14 amino acids. This CDR3 reads CASSLGTSNQPQHF. The DNA for the CDR3 is TGTGCCAGCAGCCTAGGAACTTCCAATCAGCCCCAGCATTTT.

V and J are TRBV4-1 and TRBJ2-1; no clear D. Germline-derived CDR1 and CDR2 are MGHRA and YSYEKL. V was trimmed by 0 bases and J by 7 bases, leaving 10 bases between them. The CDR3 totals 14 residues. The CDR3 sequence is CASSQDLVGNEQFF. As DNA, the CDR3 is TGCGCCAGCAGCCAAGATTTAGTGGGTAATGAGCAGTTCTTC.

This chain links TRBV19 with TRBJ1-1, with 7 bases identical to TRBD1. J lost 2 bases, V lost 4 bases, and 13 bases had no gene match. The CDR3 loop spans 17 amino acids. Per germline, CDR1 LNHDA and CDR2 SQIVND (reference sequence). In DNA, the CDR3 is TGTGCCAGTAGTAGATTTACCGGGACAGAGTTAAACACTGAAGCTTTCTTT. Protein: CASSRFTGTELNTEAFF.

This chain links TRBV2 with TRBJ2-1; 8 bases are shared with TRBD1. CDR3 length equals 15 residues. CDR1 is SNHLY, CDR2 FYNNEI, per germline. Losses at the gene ends were 6 bases for V and 0 bases for J; bases not matched to a gene: 4. The CDR3 loop reads CASRAGQGSYNEQFF. As DNA, the CDR3 is TGTGCCAGCAGGGCCGGACAGGGCTCCTACAATGAGCAGTTCTTC.

The J gene is TRBJ2-3, the V gene TRBV27; D ambiguous. The CDR3 is 15 residues long. Germline loops: CDR1 MNHEY, CDR2 SMNVEV (reference sequence). V lost 0 bases and J lost 3, with 10 bases in between. CDR3 nucleotides: TGTGCCAGCAGTTTATCTTTAGGATGGACAGATACGCAGTATTTT. Its translation: CASSLSLGWTDTQYF.

The chain recombines TRBV6-2 or TRBV6-3 with TRBJ1-2; TRBD1 matches at 7 bases. With 0 bases clipped from V and 4 bases from J, the junction kept 2 bases outside the gene matches. This CDR3 has 14 amino acids. The V gene's germline CDR1 is MNHEY and CDR2 SVGEGT. Here the CDR3 reads CASSYSDRSYGYTF. CDR3 nucleotide sequence: TGTGCCAGCAGTTACTCGGACAGGAGCTATGGCTACACCTTC.

This chain links TRBV29-1 with TRBJ2-2, with D hard to call. V lost 6 bases, J lost 7 bases, and 12 bases lay in between. Germline V gene data show CDR1 as SQVTM and CDR2 as ANQGSEA. The CDR3 is 12 amino acids. The CDR3 region has the DNA TGCAGCGTAACACCTACCCACGGGGAGCTGTTTTTT. It specifies CSVTPTHGELFF.

V and J are TRBV27 and TRBJ2-7, with D possibly being TRBD2 (6 bases). Trimming left V 8 bases short and J 7 bases short, with 21 bases between. Germline V gene lookup returns CDR1 MNHEY and CDR2 SMNVEV (reference sequence). This CDR3 comprises 14 residues. The CDR3 DNA is TGTGCCAGCTGGGGGGTTCGCCGAAAAGGGGAGCAGTACTTC. This sequence encodes CASWGVRRKGEQYF.

This clone was detected a few times. This chain joins TRBV27 and TRBJ2-7; D unclear. V was shortened by 2 bases and J by 2 bases, with 7 bases between the two germline ends. The CDR3 has 13 amino acids. The V gene's germline CDR1 is MNHEY and CDR2 SMNVEV (reference sequence). The CDR3 DNA reads as TGTGCCAGCAGTTTACAGATAGCCTACGAGCAGTACTTC. It yields the protein CASSLQIAYEQYF.

The chain joins TRBV7-2 to TRBJ2-1, with D perhaps TRBD2 (6 bases). Between the trimmed V and J ends, which lost 1 base and 4 bases, there was a span of 8 bases. The CDR3 runs 14 residues. The germline V gene has CDR1 SGHTA and CDR2 FQGNSA. In DNA form, the CDR3 reads TGTGCCAGCAGCTTAGGGGGGGATTACAATGAGCAGTTCTTC. This encodes CASSLGGDYNEQFF.